This T cell receptor (beta chain) came from a study of blood T cell repertoires in COVID-19. Study in general: Specimens from acute and convalescent COVID-19 originated in the United States, Italy and Spain. Nucleic acid was either cDNA or gDNA, and it came from T cells, B-cell-depleted T cells, or PBMCs.

In the original processing: Estimation of nucleated cell counts was performed using reference gene primer amplification. Clones were sequenced by immunoSEQ multiplex PCR, and TCRdb holds only the in-frame ones, with some missing. The V and J calls and clone size were taken over from that table, and D and trimming were inferred from the DNA. This sample has roughly 170,000 clones, with approximately 90% found just once. This sequence was found in a woman under 30 who had recovered from COVID-19. Sample: peripheral blood.

The DNA for the CDR3 is TGTGCCAGCAGCAAAGTTCGGGAACTCTTGGAGCAGTACTTC. Translated: CASSKVRELLEQYF. V and J are TRBV21-1 and TRBJ2-7; TRBD2 is the table's D call, not checked against the DNA. TRBV21-1 is recorded as a pseudogene. This CDR3 comprises 14 residues.